This T cell receptor (beta chain) was recovered during a study of human T cells and chemical hapten exposure. Notes on the study in general: As the donors had alopecia, their immune response may differ from healthy people's.

This sample's time point: patch test 2, 6 weeks after DPC sensitization. The treatment is: therapeutic diphenylcyclopropenone sensitization with weekly scalp DPC. Separate cDNA molecules received unique molecular identifiers, which the library attached to them. TCRdb re-analysed the RACE reads in MiXCR, keeping a single row per CDR3 protein. The sample contains a few hundred thousand distinct CDR3 sequences, around 6% of which appear only once. Ten or more counts support this clonotype. Antigen unknown. The V and J ends lost 4 bases and 3 bases respectively, with 16 bases between them. This CDR3 region has 15 residues. Germline V CDR1 and CDR2: LGHDT, YNNKEL (reference sequence).

The sequence was obtained from a woman aged 18 to 35 with alopecia areata. Some clones in this sample may be carry-over from other donors' samples. The starting material was whole blood, obtained in connection with sensitization to the hapten diphenylcyclopropenone (DPC). The genes are TRBV3-1 and TRBJ2-7; D not resolved. The CDR3 region is CASSRGLEAVYEQYF. In nucleotides, the CDR3 is TGTGCCAGCAGCCGAGGTTTAGAAGCTGTCTACGAGCAGTACTTC.